Listed here are 15 T cell receptor beta chains from one sample, sequenced in a study of blood T cells in healthy people across ages. Primers used in a second PCR of about 7 to 12 cycles were a sample-barcoded 5' primer and a J-beta primer mix. TCRdb re-called the 5' RACE reads through MiXCR, storing one row per CDR3 protein. The profile covers about 1.1 million distinct CDR3 sequences, with less than 45% appearing a single time and around 14% taken by the ten largest. The sequenced sample was blood. These receptors were collected from a young man in good health.

The CDR3 DNA reads TGTGCCAGCCGGAACGTGGGGAATAGTCCCCTCCACTTT. Residues: CASRNVGNSPLHF. This chain connects TRBV6-5 to TRBJ1-6; D is unclear. Germline V gives CDR1 MNHEY, CDR2 SVGAGI. Trimming stripped 8 bases from V and 13 bases from J, with 18 bases between. The CDR3 extends over 13 amino acids.

This clonotype appeared a single time. The genes are TRBV5-6 and TRBJ2-1; 9 bases align to TRBD2. Germline V gene sequence: CDR1 SGHDT, CDR2 YYEEEE. V shed 4 bases and J 0 bases; nucleotides not matched to a gene: 5. This CDR3 spans 16 amino acids. The CDR3 DNA sequence: TGTGCCAGCAGCAGTAATAGCGGGAGCTCCTACAATGAGCAGTTCTTC. Protein product: CASSSNSGSSYNEQFF.

This clonotype showed up just a few times. The chain has TRBV6-5 and TRBJ1-4, with D unclear. Looked up from germline, CDR1 is MNHEY and CDR2 is SVGAGI. The CDR3 is 14 amino acids. V was trimmed by 2 bases and J by 5 bases, leaving 9 bases between them. The CDR3 nucleotides read TGTGCCAGCAGTTACCGTCCCCAAAATGAAAAACTGTTTTTT. This translates into CASSYRPQNEKLFF.

This clonotype was seen more than once but under ten times. J is TRBJ2-3 and V is TRBV2; D unclear. Trimming removed 0 bases at V and 4 bases at J, with 8 bases between. The CDR3 runs 14 residues. The germline V gene encodes CDR1 SNHLY and CDR2 FYNNEI. CDR3 nucleotide sequence: TGTGCCAGCAGTGAAGCAGTTGTGGCAGATACGCAGTATTTT. Protein sequence: CASSEAVVADTQYF.

The chain employs TRBV20-1 and TRBJ2-5; D remains ambiguous. The CDR3 covers 12 residues. Germline lookup yields CDR1 DFQATT and CDR2 SNEGSKA (reference sequence). V was clipped by 1 base and J by 11 bases, with 14 bases between them. CDR3 loop: CSARVLGNEQYF. In DNA form, the CDR3 reads TGCAGTGCTAGAGTGCTAGGCAATGAGCAGTACTTC.

This clonotype was found a few times. V is TRBV9 and J is TRBJ1-2, with a possible D match to TRBD1 (6 bases). Germline assignment: CDR1 SGDLS and CDR2 YYNGEE. The CDR3 loop spans 13 amino acids. With 3 bases removed from V and 8 bases from J, the gap between germline ends came to 14 bases. Written as DNA, the CDR3 is TGTGCCAGCAGCGCCGGACAGCCAAGGGGCTACACCTTC. Translated, it gives CASSAGQPRGYTF.

Points on this clonotype: Germline is not matched at one junction end, which may reflect a read error. The chain links TRBV7-6 to TRBJ2-1; weak D call: TRBD2 (7 bases). The CDR3 contains 15 residues. Germline assignment: CDR1 SGHVS and CDR2 FNYEAQ. The CDR3: CASSLAGGLVNEQFF. The CDR3 bases are TGTGCCAGCAGCTTAGCGGGGGGGCTCGTCAATGAGCAGTTCTTT.

There are a few counts of this clonotype. The CDR3 nucleotides are TGCAGCGTTGAAGACAGGAGAGCTAACTATGGCTACACCTTC. This encodes CSVEDRRANYGYTF. V gene TRBV29-1 combines with J gene TRBJ1-2; unclear D gene. The CDR3 is 14 amino acids. Germline CDR1 is SQVTM and CDR2 is ANQGSEA. Trimming took 0 bases from V and 0 from J, leaving 8 bases between them.

The J gene is TRBJ1-2, the V gene TRBV6-2 or TRBV6-3, with D possibly being TRBD1 (5 bases). V lost 2 bases, J lost 7 bases, and 11 bases lay in between. Per germline, CDR1 MNHEY and CDR2 SVGEGT. CDR3 length: 13 amino acids. The CDR3 nucleotides read TGTGCCAGCAGTTACCGAGGGGAATCTGGCTACACCTTC. Translating gives CASSYRGESGYTF.

The chain links TRBV4-2 to TRBJ1-1; D gene ambiguous. Germline V gene data show CDR1 as LGHNA and CDR2 as YNFKEQ. The CDR3 runs to 14 residues. The V end was cut by 4 bases, the J end by 6 bases, with 15 bases between. In DNA, the CDR3 is TGTGCCAGCAGCCTGTCGGTCGGTGGCGCTGAAGCTTTCTTT. This sequence encodes CASSLSVGGAEAFF.

This clonotype was picked up a small number of times. This chain joins TRBV20-1 and TRBJ1-1; unclear D gene. Germline loops: CDR1 DFQATT, CDR2 SNEGSKA (reference sequence). This CDR3 region has 13 residues. Trimming pared 7 bases from V and 6 bases from J, leaving 18 bases between. The CDR3 reads CSVSPESWAEAFF. DNA of the CDR3: TGCAGTGTTAGTCCGGAGAGTTGGGCTGAAGCTTTCTTT.

The chain uses TRBV3-1 and TRBJ2-3, with no clear D. This CDR3 spans 15 amino acids. Germline CDR1 is LGHDT and CDR2 is YNNKEL (reference sequence). Trimming removed 0 bases from V and 5 bases from J, with 12 bases in between. The DNA for the CDR3 is TGTGCCAGCAGCCAAGATTCTTCCTCACGAGATACGCAGTATTTT. Translation gives CASSQDSSSRDTQYF.

This clonotype was seen a few times. The gene calls are TRBV4-3 and TRBJ1-1; 8 bases agree with TRBD1. The germline gives CDR1 LGHNA, CDR2 YSLEER. Trimming at V came to 1 base and at J to 4 bases, leaving 11 bases not matched to a gene. The CDR3 is made up of 17 amino acids. The CDR3 reads CASSQGLDRGYFTEAFF. The CDR3 nucleotides read TGCGCCAGCAGCCAAGGATTAGACAGGGGTTATTTCACTGAAGCTTTCTTT.

This clonotype appeared a few times. The chain carries TRBV11-1 and TRBJ2-6; weak D call: TRBD2 (6 bases). The germline gives CDR1 SGHAT, CDR2 FQDESV (reference sequence). The CDR3 loop spans 23 amino acids. V lost 0 bases, J lost 0 bases, and 27 bases lay in between. This CDR3 is CASSLAIEWEDSKNSSGANVLTF. The CDR3 bases are TGTGCCAGCAGCTTAGCGATTGAGTGGGAGGACTCCAAGAACAGCTCTGGGGCCAACGTCCTGACTTTC.

The chain combines TRBV12-3 or TRBV12-4 with TRBJ2-3; the match to TRBD2 covers 10 bases. The J segment lost 2 bases and the V segment lost 6 bases, leaving 11 bases of the junction unmatched. CDR3 length: 17 amino acids. CDR3 in amino acids: CASRTPGSGGATDTQYF. CDR3 nucleotide sequence: TGTGCCAGCAGGACCCCCGGCAGCGGGGGGGCCACAGATACGCAGTATTTT.